The sample holds many counts of the clone carrying this T cell receptor (beta chain). This sample was taken from a study of Graves' ophthalmopathy and Graves' hyperthyroidism. Researchers took RNA transcripts and amplified TCR beta CDR3 regions from them. First-round RT-PCR employed HTBI primers, with a second-round multiplex PCR after it. TCRdb re-called the multiplex PCR reads through MiXCR, storing one row per CDR3 protein. The table includes some 400,000 distinct CDR3 sequences, roughly 18% detected once. Trimming took 2 bases from V and 6 from J; bases not matched to a gene: 10. This CDR3 has 15 residues.

The V and J genes are TRBV12-3 or TRBV12-4 and TRBJ2-7; 7 bases are a match to TRBD1. The sample taken for sequencing was peripheral blood. This clonotype was sampled from a woman aged 18-30 years with Graves' ophthalmopathy. The CDR3 DNA reads TGTGCCAGCAGTTTATTCGGGGACAGACCCTTCGAGCAGTACTTC. Translation gives CASSLFGDRPFEQYF.